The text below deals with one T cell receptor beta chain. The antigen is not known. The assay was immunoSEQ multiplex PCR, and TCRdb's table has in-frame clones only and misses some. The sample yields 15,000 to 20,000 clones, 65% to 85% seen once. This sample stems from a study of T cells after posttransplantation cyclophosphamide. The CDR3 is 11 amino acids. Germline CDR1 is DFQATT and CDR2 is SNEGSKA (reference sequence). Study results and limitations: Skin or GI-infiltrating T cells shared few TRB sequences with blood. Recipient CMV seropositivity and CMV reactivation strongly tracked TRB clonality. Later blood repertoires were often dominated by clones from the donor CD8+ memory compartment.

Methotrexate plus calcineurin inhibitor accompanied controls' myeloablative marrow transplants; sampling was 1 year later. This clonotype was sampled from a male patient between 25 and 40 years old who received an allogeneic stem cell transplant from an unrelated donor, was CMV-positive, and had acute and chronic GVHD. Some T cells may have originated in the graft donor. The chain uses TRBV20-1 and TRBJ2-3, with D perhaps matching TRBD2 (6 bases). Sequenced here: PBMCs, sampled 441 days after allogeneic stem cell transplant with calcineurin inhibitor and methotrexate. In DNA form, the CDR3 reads TGCAGCGGGGAGGGCACAGATACGCAGTATTTT. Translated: CSGEGTDTQYF.